This record looks at one T cell receptor beta chain sequence and its context. Only CD45RO-negative cells positively selected for CCR7 counted as naive CD8 cells, so terminally differentiated effector memory CD45RA+ cells were excluded. The donor cohort consisted entirely of Caucasian adults residing in Nashville, Tennessee. These data belong to a study of shared clonotypes between healthy human individuals. Background on the study: Each donor contributed plates that comprised three CD4 naive, three CD4 memory, two CD8 naive and one CD8 memory.

This CDR3 contains 20 residues. Per the germline V gene, CDR1 is MDHEN and CDR2 is SYDVKM. V was clipped by 3 bases and J by 0 bases; unmatched bases: 12. Libraries were prepared by immunoSEQ multiplex PCR; TCRdb keeps only in-frame clonotypes and omits some of them. The repertoire consists of some 2.1 million clones, with less than 95% occurring once and the leading ten covering 0.9% to 1.3%. V and J are TRBV28 and TRBJ2-3, with 13 positions matching TRBD2. The source is a man between 18 and 35 years old in good health. Sequencing was carried out using naive CD8+ T cells sorted from blood. The CDR3 DNA sequence: TGTGCCAGCAGTTTCCCCGGGACTAGCGGGACCATCCCTAGCACAGATACGCAGTATTTT. Translating gives CASSFPGTSGTIPSTDTQYF.